The rows below give T cell receptor beta chains drawn from one sample of a study of cytomegalovirus exposure and HLA in healthy donors. The data were produced by immunoSEQ multiplex PCR, yet TCRdb's version contains in-frame clones alone and is incomplete. The sample holds some 80,000 clones, approximately 96% seen once. The sample consisted of PBMCs. The receptor set was obtained from a woman between 18 and 30 years old in good health and CMV-seronegative. Each CDR3 is given with its conserved first and last residue.

V gene,J gene,CDR3 protein
TRBV2,TRBJ1-2,CASIGTGSHYGYTF
TRBV9,TRBJ2-7,CASSVGQVPYEQYF
TRBV6-1,TRBJ1-5,CASSETGFNQPQHF
TRBV10-3,TRBJ1-6,CATTGPQFSPLHF
TRBV30,TRBJ1-2,CAWGRLGYRYGYTF
TRBV2,TRBJ2-3,CASSESRADTQYF
TRBV29-1,TRBJ1-5,CSALDRGLPNQPQHF
TRBV5-6,TRBJ1-1,CASSFVVQLKNTEAFF
TRBV5-1,TRBJ2-7,CASSLATSLVWPYEQYF
TRBV30,TRBJ2-1,CAWFGTGSYNEQFF
TRBV5-1,TRBJ2-7,CASSYTLTGGFSYEQYF
TRBV7-2,TRBJ1-1,CASSTQGGSTEAFF
TRBV27,TRBJ1-6,CASSPWDSPNSPLHF
TRBV6-5,TRBJ1-2,CASTQGDRDGYTF
TRBV9,TRBJ2-1,CASSPEGGRALSEQFF
TRBV19,TRBJ1-1,CASSIVADYTEAFF
TRBV7-9,TRBJ2-2,CASPTGGETGELFF
TRBV19,TRBJ2-7,CASSRTLAPSSYEQYF
TRBV18,TRBJ2-3,CASSPGLAGGPGTDTQYF
TRBV25-1,TRBJ2-7,CASSELELQQYF
TRBV7-2,TRBJ1-2,CASSSWDRDMDYGYTF
TRBV5-6,TRBJ2-4,CASSPGGAGVRTKNIQYF
TRBV27,TRBJ1-5,CASSIAGNQPQHF
TRBV29-1,TRBJ2-5,CSVGGTSGRRQETQYF
TRBV7-6,TRBJ2-6,CASSFSYRDRGLGANVLTF
TRBV19,TRBJ2-7,CASSIDGTGREQYF
TRBV10-1,TRBJ1-2,CASSSGQGGDGYTF
TRBV7-8,TRBJ1-5,CASSFGQYQPQHF
TRBV4-2,TRBJ1-6,CASSQDRDRARDSPLHF
TRBV4-1,TRBJ2-1,CASSQVVAGVTNNEQFF
TRBV6-5,TRBJ2-7,CASSFLAKAGSYEQYF
TRBV6-1,TRBJ1-5,CASSTRHQPQHF
TRBV11-2,TRBJ2-7,CASSSPARLANEQYF
TRBV6-5,TRBJ2-7,CASRIAFEQYF
TRBV15,TRBJ2-3,CATSRDPTSGDTDTQYF
TRBV5-4,TRBJ2-3,CASSLGRDSYTDTQYF
TRBV5-1,TRBJ2-1,CASSQGLDNEQFF
TRBV4-1,TRBJ1-1,CASSLLAGLDTEAFF
TRBV7-9,TRBJ1-6,CASSFVRDSNSPLHF
TRBV2,TRBJ1-6,CASSIRRENSPLHF
TRBV6-6,TRBJ2-7,CASSLNRYEQYF
TRBV7-2,TRBJ2-2,CASSLGRGGSSFTGELFF
TRBV18,TRBJ1-1,CASSQTGNTEAFF
TRBV5-1,TRBJ1-1,CASSLASGMNTEAFF
TRBV19,TRBJ1-5,CASSIFYEESSNQPQHF
TRBV11-2,TRBJ2-1,CASSLEVAGGLFF
TRBV5-1,TRBJ2-7,CASSFGWGQAPYEQYF
TRBV19,TRBJ2-7,CASRERQRSYYEQYF
TRBV4-1,TRBJ2-2,CANGGVADINTGELFF
TRBV19,TRBJ2-7,CASSIGPAPSYEQYF
TRBV23-1,TRBJ2-1,CASSRSGRNNEQFF
TRBV2,TRBJ2-2,CASQMLAGGPSVTGELFF
TRBV7-8,TRBJ2-1,CASSPPSGLHYNEQFF
TRBV14,TRBJ2-1,CASSPRRTSGGYNEQFF
TRBV11-2,TRBJ1-4,CASSKLQGSNEKLFF
TRBV5-1,TRBJ1-4,CASSSTGTGVEKLFF
TRBV9,TRBJ2-7,CASSVEGRGGYEQYF